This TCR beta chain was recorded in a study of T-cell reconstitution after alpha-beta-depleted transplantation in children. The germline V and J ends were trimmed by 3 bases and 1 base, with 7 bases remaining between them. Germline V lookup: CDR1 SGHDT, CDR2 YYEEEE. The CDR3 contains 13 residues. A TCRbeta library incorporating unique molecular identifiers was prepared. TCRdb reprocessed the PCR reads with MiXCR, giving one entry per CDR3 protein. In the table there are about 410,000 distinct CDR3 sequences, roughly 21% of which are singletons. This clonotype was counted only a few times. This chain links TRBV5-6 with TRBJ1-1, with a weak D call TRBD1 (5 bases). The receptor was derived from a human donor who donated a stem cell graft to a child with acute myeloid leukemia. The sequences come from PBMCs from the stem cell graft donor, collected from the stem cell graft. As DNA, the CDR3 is TGTGCCAGCAGCTATGACAGGAACACTGAAGCTTTCTTT. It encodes CASSYDRNTEAFF.